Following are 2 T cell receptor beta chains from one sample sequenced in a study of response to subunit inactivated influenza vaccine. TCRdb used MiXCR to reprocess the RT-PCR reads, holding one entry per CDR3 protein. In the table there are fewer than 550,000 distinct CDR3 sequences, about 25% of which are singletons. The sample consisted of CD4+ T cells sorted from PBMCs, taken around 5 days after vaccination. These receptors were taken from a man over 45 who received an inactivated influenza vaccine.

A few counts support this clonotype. DNA for the CDR3: TGTGCCAGCAGTTCTTCCGGGACCCTAGACACAGATACGCAGTATTTT. It specifies CASSSSGTLDTDTQYF. V is TRBV6-2 or TRBV6-3 and J is TRBJ2-3; D assignment may be TRBD1 or TRBD2 (5 bases each). The V end was cut by 4 bases, the J end by 2 bases, with 16 bases between. Germline CDR1 MNHEY, CDR2 SVGEGT. CDR3 size: 16 residues.

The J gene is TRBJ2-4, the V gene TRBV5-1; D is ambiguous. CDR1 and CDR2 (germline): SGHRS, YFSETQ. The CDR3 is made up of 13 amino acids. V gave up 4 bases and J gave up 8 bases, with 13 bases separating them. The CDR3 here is CASSLSFGDIQYF. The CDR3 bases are TGCGCCAGCAGCCTAAGCTTTGGGGACATTCAGTACTTC.